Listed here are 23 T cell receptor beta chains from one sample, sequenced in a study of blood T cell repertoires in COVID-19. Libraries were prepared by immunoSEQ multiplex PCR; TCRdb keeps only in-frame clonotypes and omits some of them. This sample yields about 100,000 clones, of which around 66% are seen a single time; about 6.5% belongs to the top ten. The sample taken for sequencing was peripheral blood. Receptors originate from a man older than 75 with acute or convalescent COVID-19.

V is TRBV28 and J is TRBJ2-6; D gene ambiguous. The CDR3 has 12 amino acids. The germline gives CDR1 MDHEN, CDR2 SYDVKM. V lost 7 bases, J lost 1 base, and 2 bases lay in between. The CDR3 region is CASTSGANVLTF. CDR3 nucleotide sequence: TGTGCCAGCACGTCTGGGGCCAACGTCCTGACTTTC.

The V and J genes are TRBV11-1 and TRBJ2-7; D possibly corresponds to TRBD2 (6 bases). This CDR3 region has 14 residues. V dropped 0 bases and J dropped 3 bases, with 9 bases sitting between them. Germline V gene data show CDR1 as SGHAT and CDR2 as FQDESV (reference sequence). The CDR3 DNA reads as TGTGCCAGCAGCTTAGCGCGGGGTTTCTACGAGCAGTACTTC. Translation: CASSLARGFYEQYF.

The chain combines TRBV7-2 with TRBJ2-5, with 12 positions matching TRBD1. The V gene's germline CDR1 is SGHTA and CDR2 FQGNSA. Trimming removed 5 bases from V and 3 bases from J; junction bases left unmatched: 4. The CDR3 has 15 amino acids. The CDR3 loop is CASSRGTGGEETQYF. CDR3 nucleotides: TGTGCCAGCAGCCGCGGGACAGGGGGCGAAGAGACCCAGTACTTC.

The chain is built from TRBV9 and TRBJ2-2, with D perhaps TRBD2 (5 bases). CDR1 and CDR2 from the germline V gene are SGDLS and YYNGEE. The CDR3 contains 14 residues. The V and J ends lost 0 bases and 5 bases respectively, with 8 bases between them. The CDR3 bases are TGTGCCAGCAGCGTAGCACTAGTTACCGGGGAGCTGTTTTTT. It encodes CASSVALVTGELFF.

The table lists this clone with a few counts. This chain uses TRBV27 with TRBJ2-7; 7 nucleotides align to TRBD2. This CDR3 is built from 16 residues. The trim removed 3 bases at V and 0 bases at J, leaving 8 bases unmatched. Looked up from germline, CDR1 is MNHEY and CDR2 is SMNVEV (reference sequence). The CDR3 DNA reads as TGTGCCAGCAGTTTTTCGAAGGCTAGCGGCTCCTACGAGCAGTACTTC. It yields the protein CASSFSKASGSYEQYF.

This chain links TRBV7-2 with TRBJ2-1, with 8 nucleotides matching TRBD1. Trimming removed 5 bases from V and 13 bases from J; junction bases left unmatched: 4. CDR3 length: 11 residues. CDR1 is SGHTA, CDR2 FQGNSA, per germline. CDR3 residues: CASSTDRGQFF. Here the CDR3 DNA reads TGTGCCAGCAGCACCGACAGGGGTCAGTTCTTC.

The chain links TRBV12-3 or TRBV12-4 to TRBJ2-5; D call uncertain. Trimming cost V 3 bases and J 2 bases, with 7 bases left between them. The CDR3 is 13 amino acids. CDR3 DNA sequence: TGTGCCAGCAGTTTCACTGGTCAAGAGACCCAGTACTTC. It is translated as CASSFTGQETQYF.

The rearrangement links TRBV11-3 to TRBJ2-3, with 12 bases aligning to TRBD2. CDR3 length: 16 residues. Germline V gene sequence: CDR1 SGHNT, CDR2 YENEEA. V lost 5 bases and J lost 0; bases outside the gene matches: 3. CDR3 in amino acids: CASSQGLAGSTDTQYF. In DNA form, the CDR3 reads TGTGCCAGCAGCCAGGGACTAGCGGGTAGCACAGATACGCAGTATTTT.

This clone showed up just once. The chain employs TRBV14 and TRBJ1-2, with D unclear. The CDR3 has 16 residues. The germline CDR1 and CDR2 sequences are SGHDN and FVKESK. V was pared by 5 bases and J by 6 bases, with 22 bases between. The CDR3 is CASSSGDPIIDDGYTF. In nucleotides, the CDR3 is TGTGCCAGCAGCTCCGGAGACCCGATCATAGATGATGGCTACACCTTC.

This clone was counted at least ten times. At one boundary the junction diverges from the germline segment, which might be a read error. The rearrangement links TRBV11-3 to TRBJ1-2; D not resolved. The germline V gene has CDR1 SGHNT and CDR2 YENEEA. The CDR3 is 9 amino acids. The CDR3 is CASSLLTSF. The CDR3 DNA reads TGTGCCAGCAGCCTGCTAACTTCCTTC. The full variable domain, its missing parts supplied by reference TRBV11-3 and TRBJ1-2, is EAGVVQSPRYKIIEKKQPVAFWCNPISGHNTLYWYLQNLGQGPELLIRYENEEAVDDSQLPKDRFSAERLKGVDSTLKIQPAELGDSAVYLCASSLLTSFGSGTRLTVV.

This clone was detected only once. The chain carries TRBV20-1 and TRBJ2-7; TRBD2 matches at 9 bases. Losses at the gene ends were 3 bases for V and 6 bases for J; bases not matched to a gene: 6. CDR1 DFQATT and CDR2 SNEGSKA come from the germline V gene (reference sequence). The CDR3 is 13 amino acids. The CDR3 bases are TGCAGTGCTAGTAGGCGGGAGGGTATCGAGCAGTACTTC. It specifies CSASRREGIEQYF.

The CDR3 protein is CASSPGHSYEQYF. The CDR3 nucleotides read TGTGCCAGCAGTCCTGGGCATTCCTACGAGCAGTACTTC. The chain recombines TRBV7-2 with TRBJ2-7; no clear D gene. The CDR3 loop spans 13 amino acids. The V gene lost 6 bases and the J gene lost 1 base, with 10 bases spanning the gap. Germline V gene data show CDR1 as SGHTA and CDR2 as FQGNSA. The variable domain in full, with the rest retrieved from reference TRBV7-2 and TRBJ2-7, is GAGVSQSPSNKVTEKGKDVELRCDPISGHTALYWYRQSLGQGLEFLIYFQGNSAPDKSGLPSDRFSAERTGGSVSTLTIQRTQQEDSAVYLCASSPGHSYEQYFGPGTRLTVT.

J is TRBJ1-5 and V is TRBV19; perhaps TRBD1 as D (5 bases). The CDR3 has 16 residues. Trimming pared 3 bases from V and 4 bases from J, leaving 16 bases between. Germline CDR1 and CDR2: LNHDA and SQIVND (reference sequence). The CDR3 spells CASSILPGGSNQPQHF. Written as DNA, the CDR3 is TGTGCCAGTAGTATTCTACCGGGGGGGTCAAATCAGCCCCAGCATTTT. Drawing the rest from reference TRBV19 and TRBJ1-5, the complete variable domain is DGGITQSPKYLFRKEGQNVTLSCEQNLNHDAMYWYRQDPGQGLRLIYYSQIVNDFQKGDIAEGYSVSREKKESFPLTVTSAQKNPTAFYLCASSILPGGSNQPQHFGDGTRLSIL.

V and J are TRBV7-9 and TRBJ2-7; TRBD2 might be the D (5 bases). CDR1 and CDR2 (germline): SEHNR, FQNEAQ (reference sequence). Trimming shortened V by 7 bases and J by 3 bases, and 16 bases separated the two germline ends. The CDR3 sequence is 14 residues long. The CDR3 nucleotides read TGTGCCAGCACGCCGCCGGGAAGCCTCTACGAGCAGTACTTC. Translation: CASTPPGSLYEQYF.

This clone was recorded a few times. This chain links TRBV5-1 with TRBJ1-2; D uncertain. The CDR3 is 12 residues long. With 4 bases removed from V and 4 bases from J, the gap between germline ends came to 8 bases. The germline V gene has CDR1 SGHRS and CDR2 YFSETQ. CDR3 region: CASSTEFYGYTF. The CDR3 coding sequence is TGCGCCAGCAGCACGGAGTTCTATGGCTACACCTTC.

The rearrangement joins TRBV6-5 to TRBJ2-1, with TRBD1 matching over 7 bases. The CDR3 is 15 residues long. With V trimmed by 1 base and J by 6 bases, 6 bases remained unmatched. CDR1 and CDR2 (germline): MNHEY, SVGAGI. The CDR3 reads CASSYFGTVSNEQFF. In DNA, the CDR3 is TGTGCCAGCAGTTACTTCGGGACAGTTTCCAATGAGCAGTTCTTC.

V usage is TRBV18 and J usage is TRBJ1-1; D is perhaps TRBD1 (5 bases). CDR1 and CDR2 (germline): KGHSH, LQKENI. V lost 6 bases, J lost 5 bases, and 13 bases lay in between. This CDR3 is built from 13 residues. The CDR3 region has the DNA TGTGCCAGCTCCCTCGCGGGGGGAACTGAAGCTTTCTTT. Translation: CASSLAGGTEAFF.

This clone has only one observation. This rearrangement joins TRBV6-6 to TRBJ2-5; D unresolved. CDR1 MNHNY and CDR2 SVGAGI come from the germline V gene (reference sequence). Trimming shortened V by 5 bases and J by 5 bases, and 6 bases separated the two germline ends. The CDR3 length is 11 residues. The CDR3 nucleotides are TGTGCCAGCAGTCCACGGGAGACCCAGTACTTC. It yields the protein CASSPRETQYF.

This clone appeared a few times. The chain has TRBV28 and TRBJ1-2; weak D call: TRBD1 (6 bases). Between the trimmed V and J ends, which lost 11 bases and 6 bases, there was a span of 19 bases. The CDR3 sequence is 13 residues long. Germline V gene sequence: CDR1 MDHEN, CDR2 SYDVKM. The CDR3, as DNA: TGTGCCGCCAATCGGGGGGGCGGGCATGGCTACACCTTC. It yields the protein CAANRGGGHGYTF.

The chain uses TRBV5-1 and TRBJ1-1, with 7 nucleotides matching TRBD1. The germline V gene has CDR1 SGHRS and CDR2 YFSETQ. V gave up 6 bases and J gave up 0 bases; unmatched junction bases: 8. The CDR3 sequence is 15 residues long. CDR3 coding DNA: TGCGCCAGCACCCTAGGGACAGCTATGAACACTGAAGCTTTCTTT. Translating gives CASTLGTAMNTEAFF.

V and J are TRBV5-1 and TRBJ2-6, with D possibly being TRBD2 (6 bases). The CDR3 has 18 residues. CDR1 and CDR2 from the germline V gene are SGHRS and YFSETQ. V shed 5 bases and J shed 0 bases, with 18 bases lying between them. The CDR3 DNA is TGCGCCAGCAGAAATGGGCGGGAAGGGCCCTCTGGGGCCAACGTCCTGACTTTC. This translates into CASRNGREGPSGANVLTF.

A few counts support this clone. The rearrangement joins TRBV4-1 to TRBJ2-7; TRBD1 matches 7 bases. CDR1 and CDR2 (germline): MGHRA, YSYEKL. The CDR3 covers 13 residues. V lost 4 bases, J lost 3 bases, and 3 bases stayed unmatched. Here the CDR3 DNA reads TGCGCCAGCAGCCGGACAGGAAACTACGAGCAGTACTTC. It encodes CASSRTGNYEQYF.

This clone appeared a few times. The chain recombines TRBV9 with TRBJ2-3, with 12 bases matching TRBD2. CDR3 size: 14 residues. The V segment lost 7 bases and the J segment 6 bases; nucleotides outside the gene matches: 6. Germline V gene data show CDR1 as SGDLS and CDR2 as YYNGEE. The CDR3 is CASGTSGRGDTQYF. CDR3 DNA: TGTGCCAGCGGGACTAGCGGGCGAGGGGATACGCAGTATTTT.